This entry features one T cell receptor (beta chain) sequence. This CDR3 spans 14 amino acids. CDR1 is MDHEN, CDR2 SYDVKM, per germline. The V and J ends lost 3 bases and 0 bases respectively, with 9 bases between them. Method: immunoSEQ multiplex PCR; TCRdb's copy keeps in-frame clones and lacks some. The sample has fewer than 350,000 clones; over 75% are singletons. The data were taken from a study of blood T cell repertoires in COVID-19. Study-level information: Sources were T cells, B-cell-depleted T cells, or PBMCs; the material itself was cDNA or gDNA.

The sequencing sample was made of peripheral blood. The TCR comes from a woman aged 30 to 39 with COVID-19, enrolled during active disease. V gene TRBV28 combines with J gene TRBJ2-7; D is perhaps TRBD2 (6 bases). CDR3 nucleotides: TGTGCCAGCAGTTTCGGGGGTTTCTCCTACGAGCAGTACTTC. As protein: CASSFGGFSYEQYF.